The rows below give T cell receptor beta chains drawn from one sample of a study of blood T cell repertoires in COVID-19. Libraries were prepared by immunoSEQ multiplex PCR; TCRdb keeps only in-frame clonotypes and omits some of them. The sample lists hundreds of thousands of clones, roughly 85% seen once, with roughly 4.6% in the top ten. Sequenced sample: peripheral blood. Every receptor here comes from a man between 45 and 60 years old with active or convalescent COVID-19. The CDR3 runs from the conserved cysteine through the conserved F or W. A D gene is named only where the DNA matches it firmly. Size values are once, few and many counts, or a class for expanded clones, and some rows have none.

CDR3 DNA | CDR3 protein | J gene | V gene | D gene | clone size
TGTGCCAGTAGTATTAGGTCTAGCGGGCTTTACAATGAGCAGTTCTTC | CASSIRSSGLYNEQFF | TRBJ2-1 | TRBV19 | TRBD2 | NA
TGTGCCAGCAGCCAGGGACTAGCGGGAATCTCCAATGAGCAGTTCTTC | CASSQGLAGISNEQFF | TRBJ2-1 | TRBV4-2 | TRBD2 | NA
TGCGCCAGCATGGCCACAATCAACACTGAAGCTTTCTTT | CASMATINTEAFF | TRBJ1-1 | TRBV10-1 | NA | NA
TGTGCCTTAGGGGAAGGTAATTCACCCCTCCACTTT | CALGEGNSPLHF | TRBJ1-6 | TRBV30 | NA | NA
TGTGCCTGGAGTGCCCTAAGGACTAGCGGTTCCTACGAGCAGTACTTC | CAWSALRTSGSYEQYF | TRBJ2-7 | TRBV30 | TRBD2 | NA
TGCGCCAGCAGCTTACTCCCCCCATCGGCAGGGATGGGTACTGAAGCTTTCTTT | CASSLLPPSAGMGTEAFF | TRBJ1-1 | TRBV5-1 | NA | NA
TGTGCCAGCAGTCAACACATGTTACCAGGGAGCTACACCTTC | CASSQHMLPGSYTF | TRBJ1-2 | TRBV14 | NA | NA
TGTGCCAGCAGCTTCACAGGGGGTAGCGGGACCGGGGAGCTGTTTTTT | CASSFTGGSGTGELFF | TRBJ2-2 | TRBV9 | NA | NA
TGTGCCAGTAGTATACGACGGGATCATCAGCCCCAGCATTTT | CASSIRRDHQPQHF | TRBJ1-5 | TRBV19 | NA | NA
TGTGCCAGCAGCCAAGACAGGGTACAATTCTACGAGCAGTACTTC | CASSQDRVQFYEQYF | TRBJ2-7 | TRBV4-2 | NA | NA
TGCGCCAGCAGCCAAGGATACGGGGTTGGAAACACCATATATTTT | CASSQGYGVGNTIYF | TRBJ1-3 | TRBV4-3 | NA | once
TGCGCCAGCAGTCGCCCGGGGACAACTAATGAAAAACTGTTTTTT | CASSRPGTTNEKLFF | TRBJ1-4 | TRBV4-1 | NA | NA
TGTGCCAGCAGTGCACAGGGCGCAGATACGCAGTATTTT | CASSAQGADTQYF | TRBJ2-3 | TRBV2 | NA | NA
TGTGCCAGCAGCTTAGTGGGCACCTCATATGGCTACACCTTC | CASSLVGTSYGYTF | TRBJ1-2 | TRBV7-2 | NA | NA
TGTGCCAGCAGTGACATTGGGCAGGGAAGGACCTATAATTCACCCCTCCACTTT | CASSDIGQGRTYNSPLHF | TRBJ1-6 | TRBV2 | NA | NA
TGTGCCAGCAGCCCCCCAGCGGGAGAGGTCGAGCAGTACTTC | CASSPPAGEVEQYF | TRBJ2-7 | TRBV7-2 | TRBD2 | once
TGTGCCAGCAGGGTATGGGCGGGAGGACAAGAGACCCAGTACTTC | CASRVWAGGQETQYF | TRBJ2-5 | TRBV28 | TRBD2 | NA
TGTGCCAGCAGGGTCATCCAGGGGGGAGAAGCTTTCTTT | CASRVIQGGEAFF | TRBJ1-1 | TRBV12-3/TRBV12-4 | TRBD1 | once
TGTGCCTGGAGTGTAATAGGGGAAGAGACCCAGTACTTC | CAWSVIGEETQYF | TRBJ2-5 | TRBV30 | NA | once
TGTGCCAGTAGACTGTCCGGGACAGGGATCGGGTCACCCCTCCACTTT | CASRLSGTGIGSPLHF | TRBJ1-6 | TRBV19 | TRBD1 | NA
TGTGCCAGCAGCGCCCAGGGGGTTCGGGGCTCTGGGGCCAACGTCCTGACTTTC | CASSAQGVRGSGANVLTF | TRBJ2-6 | TRBV9 | TRBD1 | NA
TGTGCCAGCAGTGATGGGAGCCTAGCGAAAGAGACCCAGTACTTC | CASSDGSLAKETQYF | TRBJ2-5 | TRBV6-1 | NA | NA
TGCGCCAGCAGCCATGGCGGGAGGGAGACCCAGTACTTC | CASSHGGRETQYF | TRBJ2-5 | TRBV4-3 | TRBD2 | NA
TGTGCCAGCAACCTCGAGGGGGGGTCCTACAATGAGCAGTTCTTC | CASNLEGGSYNEQFF | TRBJ2-1 | TRBV2 | NA | NA
TGTGCCAGCAGCTCATCTGAGAAGTCCTACGAGCAGTACTTC | CASSSSEKSYEQYF | TRBJ2-7 | TRBV13 | NA | NA
TGTGCCAGCATCCCCTCTAGACCCGCTAGCACAGATACGCAGTATTTT | CASIPSRPASTDTQYF | TRBJ2-3 | TRBV28 | NA | NA
TGTGCCTCTCAAGAAAGGAGAGGCAATCAGCCCCAGCATTTT | CASQERRGNQPQHF | TRBJ1-5 | TRBV6-6 | NA | few
TGTGCCAGTAGTCCTACTCAGGGGATCTCCTACGAGCAGTACTTC | CASSPTQGISYEQYF | TRBJ2-7 | TRBV19 | NA | once
TGTGCCAGTAGTCCTCGGGAGGGCGCGGATACGCAGTATTTT | CASSPREGADTQYF | TRBJ2-3 | TRBV19 | TRBD2 | NA
TGTGCCAGCAGCCAAGTTGGAGCGGGGTGGAGAGAGACCCAGTACTTC | CASSQVGAGWRETQYF | TRBJ2-5 | TRBV14 | TRBD2 | NA
TGTGCCAGCAGCTTAGGGCCGACAGGGGGCATCACTGAAGCTTTCTTT | CASSLGPTGGITEAFF | TRBJ1-1 | TRBV7-6 | TRBD1 | NA
TGTGCCAGCTCACTCGGACAGGGGGGGACCTACGAGCAGTACTTC | CASSLGQGGTYEQYF | TRBJ2-7 | TRBV18 | TRBD1 | NA
TGTGCCTGGAGTTCGGCCCCGGGACAGGGGGCGAGGATCTATGGCTACACCTTC | CAWSSAPGQGARIYGYTF | TRBJ1-2 | TRBV30 | TRBD1 | NA
TGTGCCAGCCCGGGACAGGCAAGCAATCAGCCCCAGCATTTT | CASPGQASNQPQHF | TRBJ1-5 | TRBV12-1 | NA | NA
TGTGCCAGCAGCTTGGGACACCTAAATTCACCCCTCCACTTT | CASSLGHLNSPLHF | TRBJ1-6 | TRBV7-2 | NA | NA
TGTGCCTGGAGGGCAACAGGGGGGAGGGAGCAGTACTTC | CAWRATGGREQYF | TRBJ2-7 | TRBV30 | TRBD1 | NA
TGCGCCAGCAGCGCTACCGGGACAGGGTTAGCTGAAGCTTTCTTT | CASSATGTGLAEAFF | TRBJ1-1 | TRBV5-1 | TRBD1 | few